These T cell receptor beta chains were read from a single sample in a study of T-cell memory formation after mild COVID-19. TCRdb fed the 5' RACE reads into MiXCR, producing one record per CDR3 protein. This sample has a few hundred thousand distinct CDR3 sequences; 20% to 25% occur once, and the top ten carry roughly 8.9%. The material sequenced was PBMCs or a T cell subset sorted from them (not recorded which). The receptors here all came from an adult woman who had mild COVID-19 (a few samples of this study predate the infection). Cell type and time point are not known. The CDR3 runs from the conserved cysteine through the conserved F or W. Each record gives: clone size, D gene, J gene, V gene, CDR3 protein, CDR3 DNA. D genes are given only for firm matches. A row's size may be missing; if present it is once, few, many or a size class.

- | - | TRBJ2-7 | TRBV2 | CASIPQTRSYEQYF | TGTGCCAGCATCCCCCAGACTCGGTCCTACGAGCAGTACTTC
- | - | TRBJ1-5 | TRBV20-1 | CSATVGSPGNQPQHF | TGCAGTGCTACCGTAGGTAGTCCGGGGAATCAGCCCCAGCATTTT
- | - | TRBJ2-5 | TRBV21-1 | CASSKRLAGGTLIPFQETQYF | TGTGCCAGCAGCAAACGACTAGCGGGAGGAACCCTAATCCCTTTTCAAGAGACCCAGTACTTC
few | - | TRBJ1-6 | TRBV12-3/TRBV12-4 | CASSEQGHNSPLHF | TGTGCCAGCAGTGAACAGGGACATAATTCACCCCTCCACTTT
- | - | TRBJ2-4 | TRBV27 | CASSLMWTAQNIQYF | TGTGCCAGCAGTTTAATGTGGACAGCCCAAAACATTCAGTACTTC
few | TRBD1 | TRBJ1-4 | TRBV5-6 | CASSGTGTNEKLFF | TGTGCCAGCAGCGGGACAGGAACTAATGAAAAACTGTTTTTT
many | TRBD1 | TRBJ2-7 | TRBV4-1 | CASSLRRGRQGSSSEYEQYF | TGCGCCAGCAGCCTAAGAAGGGGAAGACAGGGATCCTCCTCAGAATACGAGCAGTACTTC
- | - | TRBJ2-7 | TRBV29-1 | CSVDSGAEYEQYF | TGCAGCGTTGATTCGGGGGCTGAATACGAGCAGTACTTC
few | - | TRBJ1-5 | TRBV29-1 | CSMTMGSNQPQHF | TGCAGCATGACGATGGGTAGCAATCAGCCCCAGCATTTT
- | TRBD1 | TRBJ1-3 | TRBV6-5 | CASSYTGQGSPIYF | TGTGCCAGCAGCTACACGGGACAGGGGAGCCCCATATATTTT
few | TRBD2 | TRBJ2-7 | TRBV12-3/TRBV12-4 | CASSLSGRGAYEQYF | TGTGCCAGCAGTTTATCGGGACGGGGGGCCTACGAGCAGTACTTC
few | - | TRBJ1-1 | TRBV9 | CASSVVASMNTEAFF | TGTGCCAGCAGCGTAGTCGCAAGCATGAACACTGAAGCTTTCTTT
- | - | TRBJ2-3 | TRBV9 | CASSVVSTTDTQYF | TGTGCCAGCAGCGTAGTGTCCACCACAGATACGCAGTATTTT
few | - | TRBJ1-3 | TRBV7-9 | CASSLLDGAGNTIYF | TGTGCCAGCAGCTTATTGGACGGGGCTGGAAACACCATATATTTT
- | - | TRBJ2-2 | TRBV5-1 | CASSLDLGSYTGELFF | TGCGCCAGCAGCTTGGACCTAGGGAGCTACACCGGGGAGCTGTTTTTT
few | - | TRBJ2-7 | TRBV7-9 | CASTGHHYEQYF | TGTGCCAGCACGGGACACCACTACGAGCAGTACTTC
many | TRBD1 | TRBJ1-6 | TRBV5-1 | CASSTGQNNSPLHF | TGCGCCAGCAGCACGGGACAGAATAATTCACCCCTCCACTTT
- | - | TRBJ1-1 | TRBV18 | CASLQGHSNTEAFF | TGTGCCAGCTTGCAAGGACACTCGAACACTGAAGCTTTCTTT
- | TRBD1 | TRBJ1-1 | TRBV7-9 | CASRGGTDTEAFF | TGTGCCAGCAGAGGGGGGACAGACACTGAAGCTTTCTTT
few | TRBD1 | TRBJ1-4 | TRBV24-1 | CATSDFGDRGFEKLFF | TGTGCCACCAGTGATTTTGGGGACAGAGGATTTGAAAAACTGTTTTTT
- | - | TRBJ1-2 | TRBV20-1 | CSARVDTTNYGYTF | TGCAGTGCTAGGGTGGACACTACTAACTATGGCTACACCTTC
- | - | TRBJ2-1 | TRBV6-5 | CASSYSKFGSLFAYNEQFF | TGTGCCAGCAGTTACTCGAAGTTCGGGAGTCTGTTCGCGTACAATGAGCAGTTCTTC
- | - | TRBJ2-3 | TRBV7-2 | CASSAPPKDTQYF | TGTGCCAGCTCGGCCCCCCCGAAAGATACGCAGTATTTT
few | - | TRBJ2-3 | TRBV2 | CASSEQGSGTDTQYF | TGTGCCAGCAGCGAACAGGGAAGTGGCACAGATACGCAGTATTTT
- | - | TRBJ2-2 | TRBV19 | CASSPNSAGELFF | TGTGCCAGTAGTCCCAACTCGGCCGGGGAGCTGTTTTTT
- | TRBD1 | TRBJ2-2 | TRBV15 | CATSRDGGSFLGNRGTGELFF | TGTGCCACCAGCAGAGATGGGGGATCGTTTCTGGGAAACAGGGGCACCGGGGAGCTGTTTTTT
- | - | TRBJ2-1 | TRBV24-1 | CATRRGDEGEQFF | TGTGCCACCAGGAGGGGGGACGAAGGTGAGCAGTTCTTC
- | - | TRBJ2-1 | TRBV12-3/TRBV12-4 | CASSPWGWNEQFF | TGTGCCAGCAGCCCGTGGGGTTGGAATGAGCAGTTCTTC
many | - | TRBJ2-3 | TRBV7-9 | CASSPPGHPITDTQYF | TGTGCCAGCAGCCCCCCCGGACACCCAATCACAGATACGCAGTATTTT
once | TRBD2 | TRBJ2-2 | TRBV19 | CASIRLAGGRNTGELFF | TGTGCCAGTATCCGACTAGCGGGAGGTCGAAACACCGGGGAGCTGTTTTTT
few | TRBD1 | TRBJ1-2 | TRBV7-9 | CASSSLDRLYGYTF | TGTGCCAGCAGCTCCCTGGACAGGTTATATGGCTACACCTTC
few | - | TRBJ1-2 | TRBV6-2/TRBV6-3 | CASSYPGYTF | TGTGCCAGCAGTTACCCCGGCTACACCTTC
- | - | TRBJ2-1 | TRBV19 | CASSISTAYNEQFF | TGTGCCAGTAGTATTTCTACCGCCTACAATGAGCAGTTCTTC